This entry concerns a single T cell receptor (beta chain). CDR1 KGHSH and CDR2 LQKENI come from the germline V gene. V lost 0 bases, J lost 0 bases, and 12 bases lay in between. The CDR3 has 17 residues. This entry comes from a study of blood T cell repertoires in COVID-19. Under the authors' procedure: Nucleated cell number was recorded as an estimate derived from reference gene primer amplification. Repertoires were generated with immunoSEQ multiplex PCR, while TCRdb's copy carries only in-frame clones and drops some. The D gene and trimming were derived from the DNA, and the V and J assignments and clone size from that table. The table includes some 130,000 clones, about 70% detected once.

This receptor was identified in a woman in her 70s with acute or convalescent COVID-19. This chain uses TRBV18 with TRBJ1-3, with D possibly matching TRBD1 (6 bases). The specimen was peripheral blood. CDR3 in DNA: TGTGCCAGCTCACCACCACGGACAGTTTCCTCTGGAAACACCATATATTTT. Its protein is CASSPPRTVSSGNTIYF.